One T cell receptor beta chain is described in this entry. Its target is not known. This specimen belongs to a study of Ad26.COV2.S vaccination and SARS-CoV-2 variants. Study results and caveats: Vaccinated and placebo-treated recipients had similar non-spike TCR breadth.

The repertoire was sequenced with immunoSEQ multiplex PCR; TCRdb's copy has only in-frame clones and lacks some. The sample includes about 470,000 clones, 90% of them seen just once. Trimming pared 4 bases from V and 2 bases from J, leaving 9 bases between. This CDR3 has 13 residues. Germline CDR1 LNHNV, CDR2 YYDKDF (reference sequence). Treatment given: about 20 received Ad26.COV2.S at low or high dose, single or two shots; roughly 5 received placebo; per-sample allocation not given. Samples analyzed were those drawn on day 63 after the first vaccine or placebo injection. SARS-CoV-2 spike from the Wuhan strain was encoded by the vaccine, an Ad26 vector.

The chain combines TRBV15 with TRBJ2-7; D not resolved. The TCR was taken from a person between 18 and 59 years old who received the Ad26.COV2.S COVID-19 vaccine or a placebo. This sample comprised peripheral blood, obtained in a trial of Ad26.COV2.S vaccine versus placebo. The CDR3, as DNA: TGTGCCACCAGCACCTCGGGCGCCTACGAGCAGTACTTC. Translating gives CATSTSGAYEQYF.